The 29 T cell receptor beta chains below come from one sample, sequenced in a study of blood T cell repertoires in COVID-19. TCRdb's table, derived via immunoSEQ multiplex PCR, lists solely in-frame clones and lacks some. This table has some 180,000 clones, approximately 85% appearing once. The sample was PBMCs or T cells enriched from blood (not recorded which). The source of these receptors is a middle-aged man who had recovered from COVID-19.

CDR3 region: CASSPQQGSLNTEAFF. The CDR3 bases are TGTGCCAGCTCACCACAACAGGGAAGCTTGAACACTGAAGCTTTCTTT. The gene calls are TRBV18 and TRBJ1-1, with D tentatively TRBD1 (6 bases). Germline lookup yields CDR1 KGHSH and CDR2 LQKENI. Between the trimmed V and J ends, which lost 1 base and 0 bases, there was a span of 12 bases. The CDR3 runs 16 residues.

The chain combines TRBV11-2 with TRBJ1-3, with 7 positions matching TRBD1. The CDR3 consists of 14 residues. After removal of 4 bases from V and 2 bases from J, the junction contained 2 bases not matched to a gene. Germline V gives CDR1 SGHAT, CDR2 FQNNGV. The CDR3 DNA reads TGTGCCAGCAGCTCGGGACAGACTGGAAACACCATATATTTT. The encoded protein is CASSSGQTGNTIYF.

The CDR3 sequence: CASSQDGEATEAFF. Here the CDR3 DNA reads TGTGCCAGCAGCCAAGATGGGGAGGCCACTGAAGCTTTCTTT. The V call is TRBV3-1 (or the pseudogene TRBV3-2), the J call TRBJ1-1; D unresolved. Germline V gene sequence: CDR1 LGHDT, CDR2 YNNKEL (reference sequence). V shed 0 bases and J shed 4 bases, with 9 bases lying between them. This CDR3 is built from 14 residues.

The chain joins TRBV6-5 to TRBJ1-2; D is possibly TRBD1 (6 bases). The V and J ends lost 0 bases and 7 bases respectively, with 12 bases between them. CDR1 is MNHEY and CDR2 is SVGAGI in the germline V gene. The CDR3 totals 14 residues. In nucleotides, the CDR3 is TGTGCCAGCAGTTACTCGGCAGGGGTAGGTGGCTACACCTTC. This sequence encodes CASSYSAGVGGYTF.

This sequence joins TRBV4-1 and TRBJ1-1; 8 bases are shared with TRBD1. The CDR3 has 18 residues. Germline V gene data show CDR1 as MGHRA and CDR2 as YSYEKL. Germline trimming cut 3 bases from V and 0 bases from J; bases unmatched to any gene: 12. CDR3 DNA: TGCGCCAGCAGCCATGGACCGGGACAGGTCGCTTTGAACACTGAAGCTTTCTTT. It yields the protein CASSHGPGQVALNTEAFF.

The V and J genes are TRBV28 and TRBJ2-1, with 11 bases identical to TRBD2. Per germline, CDR1 MDHEN and CDR2 SYDVKM. The CDR3 contains 14 residues. The junction had 3 bases not matched to a gene; V was cut back by 5 bases and J by 6 bases. Here the CDR3 reads CASSPGTSGNEQFF. The CDR3 DNA reads as TGTGCCAGCAGTCCTGGGACTAGCGGCAATGAGCAGTTCTTC.

Worth noting for this clone: The identical CDR3 is also encoded by other nucleotide sequences in the sample. The chain carries TRBV5-1 and TRBJ1-2; D gene unclear. The CDR3 consists of 12 residues. Germline V gene data show CDR1 as SGHRS and CDR2 as YFSETQ. V lost 0 bases, J lost 4 bases, and 4 bases lay in between. The CDR3 sequence: CASSLAGYGYTF. CDR3 nucleotides: TGCGCCAGCAGCTTGGCCGGCTATGGCTACACCTTC.

The chain recombines TRBV14 with TRBJ1-6; D perhaps matches TRBD1 (5 bases). This CDR3 spans 14 amino acids. The germline gives CDR1 SGHDN, CDR2 FVKESK. V dropped 6 bases and J dropped 7 bases, with 13 bases sitting between them. CDR3 bases: TGTGCCAGCAGGGGGCTCGGGTCCAATTCACCCCTCCACTTT. Its translation: CASRGLGSNSPLHF.

J is TRBJ1-4 and V is TRBV24-1; the D gene is possibly TRBD1 (6 bases). Per the germline V gene, CDR1 is KGHDR and CDR2 is SFDVKD. V lost 4 bases and J 8 bases, leaving 13 bases between the germline ends. CDR3 length: 14 amino acids. The CDR3 sequence is CATSESGTPEKLFF. CDR3 in DNA: TGTGCCACCAGTGAATCCGGGACACCCGAAAAACTGTTTTTT.

The CDR3 DNA reads as TGTGCCAGCAGTATTCAGGGGTTAGGTAATGAAAAACTGTTTTTT. Translated: CASSIQGLGNEKLFF. This sequence joins TRBV27 and TRBJ1-4; TRBD1 might be the D (6 bases). Germline V gives CDR1 MNHEY, CDR2 SMNVEV (reference sequence). This CDR3 contains 15 residues. The ends were cut back, 5 bases at V and 4 bases at J, with 14 bases in the middle.

This clone occurred once. CDR3 in amino acids: CASTDPGNTEAFF. In DNA form, the CDR3 reads TGTGCCAGCACAGATCCAGGGAACACTGAAGCTTTCTTT. This chain links TRBV6-5 with TRBJ1-1, with D unresolved. The CDR3 contains 13 residues. V was cut by 7 bases and J by 1 base, with 10 bases left in between. Germline V CDR1 and CDR2: MNHEY, SVGAGI.

The J gene is TRBJ1-2, the V gene TRBV10-3, with D possibly being TRBD1 (6 bases). Deletions cut 2 bases from V and 8 bases from J, with 12 bases between. CDR3 length equals 13 residues. From germline, CDR1 is ENHRY and CDR2 SYGVKD. The CDR3 is CAISEGGLTGYTF. CDR3 in DNA: TGTGCCATCAGTGAGGGGGGCCTGACAGGCTACACCTTC.

V gene TRBV18 combines with J gene TRBJ2-2; 8 nucleotides agree with TRBD1. The CDR3 is 16 amino acids. V lost 4 bases, J lost 2 bases, and 6 bases stayed unmatched. CDR1 is KGHSH, CDR2 LQKENI, per germline. CDR3 residues: CASSLGQGGNTGELFF. For the CDR3, the DNA is TGTGCCAGCTCACTTGGACAGGGAGGTAACACCGGGGAGCTGTTTTTT.

The CDR3 sequence is CAWPDRANTGELFF. The CDR3 DNA follows: TGTGCCTGGCCGGACAGGGCGAACACCGGGGAGCTGTTTTTT. The chain uses TRBV30 and TRBJ2-2, with 8 positions matching TRBD1. This CDR3 comprises 14 residues. Germline trimming cut 5 bases from V and 0 bases from J; bases unmatched to any gene: 2. Germline V CDR1 and CDR2: GTSNPN, SVGIG (reference sequence).

This clone has at least ten counts. V usage is TRBV2 and J usage is TRBJ2-4; 7 bases match TRBD1. The CDR3 sequence is 16 residues long. After removal of 6 bases from V and 0 bases from J, the junction contained 8 bases not matched to a gene. CDR1 SNHLY and CDR2 FYNNEI come from the germline V gene. The CDR3 DNA reads TGTGCCAGCAGCCCTGACAGGGCCCTAGCCAAAAACATTCAGTACTTC. Translation: CASSPDRALAKNIQYF.

This clone has a handful of counts. This chain uses TRBV5-1 with TRBJ1-2; D gene ambiguous. Per germline, CDR1 SGHRS and CDR2 YFSETQ. The V gene lost 0 bases and the J gene lost 12 bases, with 21 bases spanning the gap. This CDR3 region has 15 residues. CDR3 amino acids: CASSLDLSEPSGNTF. CDR3 coding DNA: TGCGCCAGCAGCTTGGATCTCTCGGAACCGAGCGGGAACACCTTC.

The chain has TRBV9 and TRBJ2-1, with TRBD1 as a possible D gene (5 bases). Trimming pared 4 bases from V and 6 bases from J, leaving 20 bases between. Germline-derived CDR1 and CDR2 are SGDLS and YYNGEE. The CDR3 is made up of 16 amino acids. DNA for the CDR3: TGTGCCAGCAGCCCAATGGACACCCCGAGACCCAATGAGCAGTTCTTC. Amino acids: CASSPMDTPRPNEQFF. Based on the CDR3 plus reference TRBV9 and TRBJ2-1, the full variable domain is DSGVTQTPKHLITATGQRVTLRCSPRSGDLSVYWYQQSLDQGLQFLIQYYNGEERAKGNILERFSAQQFPDLHSELNLSSLELGDSALYFCASSPMDTPRPNEQFFGPGTRLTVL.

CDR3 nucleotides: TGTGCCAGCAGCTTGATCCCGACAGGGAATGGAGAGACCCAGTACTTC. This codes for CASSLIPTGNGETQYF. The rearrangement uses TRBV5-5 and TRBJ2-5, with 7 bases lining up with TRBD1. Germline-derived CDR1 and CDR2 are SGHKS and YYEKEE (reference sequence). The CDR3 has 16 amino acids. V lost 1 base, J lost 4 bases, and 10 bases stayed unmatched.

The chain couples TRBV16 to TRBJ1-2; D is undetermined. CDR3 size: 15 residues. Germline CDR1 reads KGHSY; CDR2 reads FQNENV. V dropped 2 bases and J dropped 1 base, with 11 bases sitting between them. CDR3 in DNA: TGTGCCAGCAGCCAAGAGCCTTCAATTAACTATGGCTACACCTTC. Its protein is CASSQEPSINYGYTF.

This clone was observed many times. This chain uses TRBV7-9 with TRBJ2-1; D is unresolved. Germline V gene lookup returns CDR1 SEHNR and CDR2 FQNEAQ (reference sequence). The CDR3 spans 14 residues. The V end was cut by 5 bases, the J end by 9 bases, with 17 bases between. The CDR3 is CASSPRHLLSEQFF. The CDR3 bases are TGTGCCAGCAGCCCGCGCCATCTACTGAGTGAGCAGTTCTTC. Supplemented by reference TRBV7-9 and TRBJ2-1, the full variable domain reads DTGVSQNPRHKITKRGQNVTFRCDPISEHNRLYWYRQTLGQGPEFLTYFQNEAQLEKSRLLSDRFSAERPKGSFSTLEIQRTEQGDSAMYLCASSPRHLLSEQFFGPGTRLTVL.

CDR3 in DNA: TGTGCCAGCAGTTCCGGACAGGGGTTGACGGGGCAGTACTTC. Its translation: CASSSGQGLTGQYF. The chain employs TRBV28 and TRBJ2-7; 9 nucleotides agree with TRBD1. The CDR3 extends over 14 amino acids. Per germline, CDR1 MDHEN and CDR2 SYDVKM. The junction had 10 bases not matched to a gene; V was cut back by 4 bases and J by 9 bases.

The chain recombines TRBV12-5 with TRBJ1-1, with unresolved D. CDR1 LGHNT and CDR2 FRNRAP come from the germline V gene. The CDR3 contains 15 residues. V was cut by 0 bases and J by 1 base, with 9 bases left in between. The CDR3: CASGLVLHWNTEAFF. For the CDR3, the DNA is TGTGCTAGTGGTTTGGTACTACATTGGAACACTGAAGCTTTCTTT.

The rearrangement links TRBV9 to TRBJ1-1; D may be TRBD1 (6 bases). CDR3 size: 14 residues. Looked up from germline, CDR1 is SGDLS and CDR2 is YYNGEE. Trimming cost V 5 bases and J 1 base, with 12 bases left between them. In DNA, the CDR3 is TGTGCCAGCAGTTCCTCGGGACAGAACACTGAAGCTTTCTTT. It translates to CASSSSGQNTEAFF.

This clone was detected only once. The rearrangement links TRBV27 to TRBJ1-1, with D maybe TRBD1 (5 bases). V was pared by 3 bases and J by 7 bases, with 12 bases between. Germline CDR1 is MNHEY and CDR2 is SMNVEV (reference sequence). The CDR3 runs 13 residues. The CDR3 is CASSFDPGFEAFF. As DNA, the CDR3 is TGTGCCAGCAGTTTCGACCCAGGGTTTGAAGCTTTCTTT.

The chain joins TRBV9 to TRBJ1-2; no reliable D call. CDR1 and CDR2 from the germline V gene are SGDLS and YYNGEE. The CDR3 contains 15 residues. Between the trimmed V and J ends, which lost 0 bases and 0 bases, there was a span of 9 bases. The CDR3 coding sequence is TGTGCCAGCAGCGTAGCACCAGGATCTAACTATGGCTACACCTTC. Translating gives CASSVAPGSNYGYTF. The entire variable domain, with the rest obtained from reference TRBV9 and TRBJ1-2, is as follows: DSGVTQTPKHLITATGQRVTLRCSPRSGDLSVYWYQQSLDQGLQFLIQYYNGEERAKGNILERFSAQQFPDLHSELNLSSLELGDSALYFCASSVAPGSNYGYTFGSGTRLTVV.

This chain uses TRBV5-4 with TRBJ2-7, with 9 positions matching TRBD1. The CDR3 is made up of 14 amino acids. Germline CDR1 is SGHNT and CDR2 is YYREEE (reference sequence). J lost 0 bases, V lost 4 bases, and 2 bases had no gene match. The CDR3 region is CASSPDRGSYEQYF. CDR3 nucleotide sequence: TGTGCCAGCAGCCCGGACAGGGGCTCCTACGAGCAGTACTTC.

The chain recombines TRBV11-2 with TRBJ1-3; 7 nucleotides align to TRBD1. With 5 bases clipped from V and 0 bases from J, the junction kept 4 bases outside the gene matches. The CDR3 loop spans 15 amino acids. The V gene's germline CDR1 is SGHAT and CDR2 FQNNGV. CDR3: CASSPGQSSGNTIYF. CDR3 DNA: TGTGCCAGCAGCCCGGGACAGTCCTCTGGAAACACCATATATTTT.

The chain couples TRBV28 to TRBJ1-4, with D unclear. This CDR3 has 20 residues. Germline-derived CDR1 and CDR2 are MDHEN and SYDVKM. The ends were cut back, 5 bases at V and 1 base at J, with 26 bases in the middle. CDR3 in amino acids: CASSPTDSKGRLQTNEKLFF. The CDR3 DNA reads as TGTGCCAGCAGTCCAACGGACTCTAAGGGCCGCCTGCAAACTAATGAAAAACTGTTTTTT.

The chain has TRBV11-1 and TRBJ2-7; 8 bases are shared with TRBD1. Germline-derived CDR1 and CDR2 are SGHAT and FQDESV (reference sequence). CDR3 length: 14 residues. Trimming at V came to 4 bases and at J to 0 bases, leaving 2 bases not matched to a gene. The CDR3 nucleotides read TGTGCCAGCAGCTGGACAGGGAACTCCTACGAGCAGTACTTC. It is translated as CASSWTGNSYEQYF.